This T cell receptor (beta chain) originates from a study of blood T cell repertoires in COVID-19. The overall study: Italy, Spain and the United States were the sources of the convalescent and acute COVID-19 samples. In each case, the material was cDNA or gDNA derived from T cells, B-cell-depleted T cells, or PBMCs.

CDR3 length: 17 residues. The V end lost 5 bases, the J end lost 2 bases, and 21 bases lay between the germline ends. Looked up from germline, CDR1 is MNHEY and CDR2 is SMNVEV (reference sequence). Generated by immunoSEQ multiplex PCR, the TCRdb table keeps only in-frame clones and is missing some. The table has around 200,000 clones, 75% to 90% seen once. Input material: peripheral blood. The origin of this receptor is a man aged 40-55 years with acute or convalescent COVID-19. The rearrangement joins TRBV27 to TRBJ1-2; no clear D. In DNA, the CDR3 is TGTGCCAGCAGTCGACTCTATTCCGGGAACTTGAACTATGGCTACACCTTC. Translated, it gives CASSRLYSGNLNYGYTF.